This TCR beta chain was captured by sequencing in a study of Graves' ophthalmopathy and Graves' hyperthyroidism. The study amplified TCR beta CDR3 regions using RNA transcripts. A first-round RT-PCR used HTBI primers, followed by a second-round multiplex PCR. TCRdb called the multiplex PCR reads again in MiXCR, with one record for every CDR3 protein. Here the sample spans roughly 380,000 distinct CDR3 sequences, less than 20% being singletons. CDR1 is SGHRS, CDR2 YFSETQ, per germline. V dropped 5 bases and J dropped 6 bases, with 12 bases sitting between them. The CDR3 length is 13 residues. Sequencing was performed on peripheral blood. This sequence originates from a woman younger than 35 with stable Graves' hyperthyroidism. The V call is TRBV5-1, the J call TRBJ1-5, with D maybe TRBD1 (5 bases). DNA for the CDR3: TGCGCCAGCAGTCCGGACGGGGGTCAGCCCCAGCATTTT. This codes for CASSPDGGQPQHF.